Following are 22 T cell receptor beta chains from one sample sequenced in a study of T cells expressing NK-cell markers. TCRdb reprocessed the 5' RACE reads and keeps a single row for each CDR3 protein, giving no DNA. The repertoire table contains almost 450,000 distinct CDR3 sequences. The sequencing input was blood T cells: a sorted CD56 or NKG2C T cell subset, CD4+ or CD8+ T cells, or bulk PBMC T cells (not recorded which). Receptor source: a woman between 18 and 75 years old in good health.

V is TRBV29-1 and J is TRBJ2-7; TCRdb outputs TRBD2, but without DNA this stays unchecked. The CDR3 is 13 residues long. Germline CDR1 SQVTM, CDR2 ANQGSEA. This CDR3 is CSVDIKRDGEQYF.

The chain joins TRBV5-4 to TRBJ1-2; TCRdb's D call of TRBD1 is untestable without DNA. The germline CDR1 and CDR2 sequences are SGHNT and YYREEE (reference sequence). This CDR3 comprises 15 residues. CDR3 sequence: CASSSTGEPNYGYTF.

This chain joins TRBV5-1 and TRBJ2-2; the TCRdb call, TRBD1, lacks DNA for checking. The CDR3 has 16 amino acids. Germline values: CDR1 SGHRS, CDR2 YFSETQ. This CDR3 is CASSLETGGLSGELFF.

J is TRBJ1-4 and V is TRBV20-1; TCRdb's assignment of TRBD1 cannot be checked, as there is no DNA. Germline-derived CDR1 and CDR2 are DFQATT and SNEGSKA (reference sequence). This CDR3 has 14 amino acids. CDR3: CSATWDRENRELFF.

The chain recombines TRBV12-3 or TRBV12-4 with TRBJ1-4; there is no DNA to check the TCRdb D call of TRBD1. The CDR3 is 14 residues long. Here the CDR3 reads CASSLTSSAQKLFF.

The rearrangement links TRBV20-1 to TRBJ2-2; the TRBD2 assignment by TCRdb is unverifiable without DNA. Germline assignment: CDR1 DFQATT and CDR2 SNEGSKA (reference sequence). The CDR3 consists of 17 residues. Here the CDR3 reads CSARDSGRTTDTGELFF.

The chain uses TRBV19 and TRBJ1-2; TCRdb selects TRBD1, and the lack of DNA leaves this call unchecked. Germline lookup yields CDR1 LNHDA and CDR2 SQIVND (reference sequence). This CDR3 spans 14 amino acids. The CDR3 sequence: CASSFPGQSYGYTF. The full variable domain, rest sourced from reference TRBV19 and TRBJ1-2, is DGGITQSPKYLFRKEGQNVTLSCEQNLNHDAMYWYRQDPGQGLRLIYYSQIVNDFQKGDIAEGYSVSREKKESFPLTVTSAQKNPTAFYLCASSFPGQSYGYTFGSGTRLTVV.

V and J are TRBV7-8 and TRBJ2-1; TCRdb picks TRBD2, but there is no DNA to check that call. Germline-derived CDR1 and CDR2 are SGHVS and FQNEAQ. The CDR3 length is 15 residues. This chain's CDR3 is CASSLKAGGGNEQFF.

V is TRBV4-3 and J is TRBJ2-5; TCRdb's D gene call, TRBD1, goes unchecked for lack of DNA. Germline-derived CDR1 and CDR2 are LGHNA and YSLEER. The CDR3 consists of 14 residues. This CDR3 is CASSQEPGGETQYF.

The CDR3 region is CASSRAGVPDTQYF. The V gene is TRBV7-2, the J gene TRBJ2-3; TCRdb proposes TRBD2, but this gene call is untestable without DNA. The CDR3 is 14 residues long. The V gene's germline CDR1 is SGHTA and CDR2 FQGNSA.

The rearrangement links TRBV6-1 to TRBJ1-5; TCRdb picks TRBD1, but there is no DNA to check that call. This CDR3 has 15 residues. Germline lookup yields CDR1 MNHNS and CDR2 SASEGT. CDR3 loop: CASTLDRVGNQPQHF.

The V gene is TRBV5-1, the J gene TRBJ2-5. Per the germline V gene, CDR1 is SGHRS and CDR2 is YFSETQ. The CDR3 extends over 14 amino acids. CDR3 loop: CASSLMAGPETQYF.

CDR3 in amino acids: CASSLAILASPRETQYF. V gene TRBV7-6 combines with J gene TRBJ2-5; TCRdb indicates TRBD2, and absent DNA this call remains unverified. CDR1 is SGHVS and CDR2 is FNYEAQ in the germline V gene. The CDR3 is 17 residues long.

The V gene is TRBV4-3, the J gene TRBJ1-3; TCRdb returns TRBD1, unconfirmable since there is no DNA. Germline V gene sequence: CDR1 LGHNA, CDR2 YSLEER. The CDR3 spans 15 residues. CDR3: CASSQDKGTGNTIYF.

V is TRBV29-1 and J is TRBJ2-1; as DNA is missing, the TRBD1 call by TCRdb cannot be tested. CDR1 is SQVTM, CDR2 ANQGSEA, per germline. CDR3 length equals 14 residues. The CDR3 sequence is CSVELGTAYNEQFF.

The chain couples TRBV4-3 to TRBJ1-6; TCRdb's D call, TRBD1, is unchecked because there is no DNA. CDR1 and CDR2 from the germline V gene are LGHNA and YSLEER. The CDR3 is 15 amino acids. The CDR3 spells CASSQAQGDSSPLHF.

The rearrangement uses TRBV6-2 or TRBV6-3 and TRBJ2-7; TCRdb reports TRBD2, a call that lacks DNA to check it against. Per the germline V gene, CDR1 is MNHEY and CDR2 is SVGEGT. This CDR3 contains 15 residues. The CDR3 spells CASGLGTSGFYEQYF.

The gene calls are TRBV9 and TRBJ2-2; there is no DNA to check the TCRdb D call of TRBD2. CDR1 SGDLS and CDR2 YYNGEE come from the germline V gene. The CDR3 runs to 16 residues. CDR3 residues: CASSARLAGNTGELFF.

V gene TRBV6-2 or TRBV6-3 combines with J gene TRBJ1-1; TCRdb names TRBD1, which stays unverified in the absence of DNA. Germline V gene lookup returns CDR1 MNHEY and CDR2 SVGEGT. This CDR3 contains 16 residues. The CDR3 region is CASSYPNGRLNTEAFF.

This rearrangement joins TRBV27 to TRBJ1-1; TCRdb gives TRBD1 as the D gene, but with no DNA this cannot be confirmed. CDR3 length: 14 residues. Germline CDR1 MNHEY, CDR2 SMNVEV (reference sequence). The CDR3 protein is CASSPRQWNTEAFF.

The chain joins TRBV21-1 to TRBJ2-1; with no DNA, the TCRdb D assignment of TRBD1 cannot be verified. TRBV21-1 is recorded as a pseudogene. The CDR3 is 18 amino acids. CDR3 residues: CASSNLLSRGRERNEQFF.

This chain connects TRBV28 to TRBJ2-7. Germline-derived CDR1 and CDR2 are MDHEN and SYDVKM. The CDR3 runs to 16 residues. The CDR3 loop reads CASSFIMGSFEAEQYF.